The 23 T cell receptor beta chains below come from one sample, sequenced in a study of blood T cell repertoires in COVID-19. This table comes from immunoSEQ multiplex PCR, and its TCRdb copy is limited to in-frame clones, with some not included. The table lists over 250,000 clones, about nine tenths of them singletons. Sequenced: PBMCs or T cells enriched from blood (not recorded which). The origin of the receptors is a woman between 45 and 65 years old who had recovered from COVID-19.

This clone is a singleton in its sample. J is TRBJ2-3 and V is TRBV28; a possible D gene is TRBD1 (6 bases). CDR1 and CDR2 from the germline V gene are MDHEN and SYDVKM. The CDR3 length is 15 residues. With 7 bases removed from V and 6 bases from J, the gap between germline ends came to 20 bases. This CDR3 reads CASTPMWTDSDTQYF. The CDR3 DNA is TGTGCCAGCACCCCCATGTGGACAGACTCCGATACGCAGTATTTT.

CDR3 in DNA: TGTGCCAGCAGCCAAGGAGGTTCCCCAACCTACAATGAGCAGTTCTTC. It is translated as CASSQGGSPTYNEQFF. V is TRBV4-2 and J is TRBJ2-1; D not resolved. The CDR3 consists of 16 residues. Trimming took 1 base from V and 2 from J, leaving 12 bases between them. Germline assignment: CDR1 LGHNA and CDR2 YNFKEQ.

The rearrangement joins TRBV5-6 to TRBJ2-1; 9 nucleotides line up with TRBD2. Trimming cost V 6 bases and J 8 bases; bases outside gene matches: 9. The CDR3 is 14 amino acids. In germline, CDR1 is SGHDT, CDR2 YYEEEE. The CDR3 loop reads CASTDGGRVYEQFF. The DNA for the CDR3 is TGTGCCAGCACTGACGGCGGGAGGGTCTATGAGCAGTTCTTC.

The V and J genes are TRBV28 and TRBJ1-2; TRBD1 matches 7 bases. Germline V CDR1 and CDR2: MDHEN, SYDVKM. The CDR3 length is 14 residues. V was clipped by 5 bases and J by 5 bases; unmatched bases: 8. As DNA, the CDR3 is TGTGCCAGCAGTCCCTGGGACAGAAGTTATGGCTACACCTTC. Its protein is CASSPWDRSYGYTF.

J is TRBJ2-7 and V is TRBV6-5, with TRBD1 matching 10 bases. CDR1 and CDR2 (germline): MNHEY, SVGAGI. V shed 7 bases, J shed 0 bases, and the junction held 6 bases outside the gene matches. The CDR3 totals 15 residues. The chain's CDR3 is CASKLGQGSSYEQYF. CDR3 coding DNA: TGTGCCAGCAAGCTGGGACAGGGGTCCTCCTACGAGCAGTACTTC.

The rearrangement joins TRBV7-9 to TRBJ1-2, with TRBD1 matching 12 bases. The CDR3 loop spans 15 amino acids. The ends lost 4 bases at V and 8 bases at J; junction bases unmatched: 8. Germline V lookup: CDR1 SEHNR, CDR2 FQNEAQ (reference sequence). This CDR3 reads CASSYPGQGALGYTF. For the CDR3, the DNA is TGTGCCAGCAGCTACCCGGGACAGGGGGCTTTGGGCTACACCTTC.

The chain carries TRBV19 and TRBJ1-2; tentatively, D is TRBD1 (6 bases). With 5 bases removed from V and 0 bases from J, the gap between germline ends came to 13 bases. This CDR3 is 15 amino acids long. Germline V gives CDR1 LNHDA, CDR2 SQIVND (reference sequence). The DNA for the CDR3 is TGTGCCAGTAGTGCACACAGGGCTTCTAACTATGGCTACACCTTC. This sequence encodes CASSAHRASNYGYTF.

This chain uses TRBV23-1 with TRBJ1-4; D not resolved. TRBV23-1 is noted as an ORF with a role that remains uncertain. The CDR3 has 16 residues. Trimming took 3 bases from V and 2 from J, leaving 13 bases between them. Here the CDR3 DNA reads TGCGCCAGCAGTCATCGGGGAATGTTCACTAATGAAAAACTGTTTTTT. It yields the protein CASSHRGMFTNEKLFF.

In its sample, this clone was seen once. This chain joins TRBV21-1 and TRBJ2-3; the D call in the table, TRBD2, was not verified against the DNA. TRBV21-1 is termed a pseudogene. The CDR3 totals 12 residues. CDR3 sequence: CASGSYTDTQYF. CDR3 bases: TGTGCCAGCGGCAGCTACACAGATACGCAGTATTTT.

This sequence joins TRBV29-1 and TRBJ2-5; TRBD1 aligns across 11 bases. The CDR3 consists of 16 residues. CDR1 is SQVTM and CDR2 is ANQGSEA in the germline V gene. J gave up 3 bases and V 7 bases, and 13 bases lay outside the gene matches. CDR3 coding DNA: TGCAGCGCCCTTCCGGGACAGGGGGTGTTGGAAGAGACCCAGTACTTC. It encodes CSALPGQGVLEETQYF.

The chain is built from TRBV5-1 and TRBJ2-7, with 11 nucleotides matching TRBD1. Losses at the gene ends were 4 bases for V and 2 bases for J; bases not matched to a gene: 2. This CDR3 is built from 14 residues. CDR1 and CDR2 (germline): SGHRS, YFSETQ. This CDR3 is CASSRDRGTYEQYF. Here the CDR3 DNA reads TGCGCCAGCAGCCGGGACAGGGGGACCTACGAGCAGTACTTC.

The chain joins TRBV6-5 to TRBJ1-2; 7 bases line up with TRBD1. Losses at the gene ends were 7 bases for V and 4 bases for J; bases not matched to a gene: 12. CDR3 size: 15 residues. In germline, CDR1 is MNHEY, CDR2 SVGAGI. CDR3 nucleotide sequence: TGTGCCAGCATTGGAGGGGACAGAGGATTCTATGGCTACACCTTC. Translated: CASIGGDRGFYGYTF.

The rearrangement joins TRBV28 to TRBJ1-5; D perhaps matches TRBD1 (5 bases). CDR3 length: 14 amino acids. Between the trimmed V and J ends, which lost 7 bases and 4 bases, there was a span of 14 bases. Germline V lookup: CDR1 MDHEN, CDR2 SYDVKM. DNA of the CDR3: TGTGCCAGCACCTCTCAGGGTTTAAATCAGCCCCAGCATTTT. This encodes CASTSQGLNQPQHF.

V is TRBV7-9 and J is TRBJ1-5, with 7 bases lining up with TRBD1. The CDR3 sequence is 14 residues long. Trimming cost V 5 bases and J 3 bases; bases outside gene matches: 4. Germline V gene sequence: CDR1 SEHNR, CDR2 FQNEAQ (reference sequence). For the CDR3, the DNA is TGTGCCAGCAGCACAGGGGACGTCAATCAGCCCCAGCATTTT. Protein: CASSTGDVNQPQHF.

The J gene is TRBJ1-1, the V gene TRBV4-3, with D perhaps TRBD1 (5 bases). CDR1 is LGHNA, CDR2 YSLEER, per germline. V was shortened by 5 bases and J by 1 base, with 11 bases between the two germline ends. The CDR3 sequence is 14 residues long. DNA for the CDR3: TGCGCCAGCAGCTTAGGACACCAGAACACTGAAGCTTTCTTT. Amino acids: CASSLGHQNTEAFF.

The rearrangement links TRBV29-1 to TRBJ2-7, with 9 positions matching TRBD1. The germline gives CDR1 SQVTM, CDR2 ANQGSEA. V lost 3 bases, J lost 5 bases, and 8 bases stayed unmatched. The CDR3 length is 14 residues. CDR3 protein: CSVESGDRVHEQYF. The CDR3 DNA reads as TGCAGCGTTGAGAGCGGGGACAGGGTCCACGAGCAGTACTTC.

The sample holds a few counts of this clone. The chain links TRBV7-3 to TRBJ1-1; a weak D match, TRBD1 (6 bases). Per germline, CDR1 SGHTA and CDR2 FQGTGA. V lost 4 bases and J 2 bases, leaving 8 bases between the germline ends. The CDR3 sequence is 13 residues long. This CDR3 reads CASSSDSNTEAFF. The CDR3 nucleotides are TGTGCCAGCAGCTCGGACAGTAACACTGAAGCTTTCTTT.

The chain is built from TRBV11-3 and TRBJ2-5; 9 bases line up with TRBD1. The CDR3 has 15 residues. The germline V gene encodes CDR1 SGHNT and CDR2 YENEEA. V trimming: 0 bases; J trimming: 5 bases; junction bases outside the gene matches: 4. The CDR3 spells CASSLEPGQGETQYF. The CDR3 coding sequence is TGTGCCAGCAGCTTAGAGCCGGGACAGGGCGAGACCCAGTACTTC.

The V call is TRBV5-1, the J call TRBJ2-2; tentative D call: TRBD2 (10 bases). Germline V gene sequence: CDR1 SGHRS, CDR2 YFSETQ. This CDR3 is built from 19 residues. Deletions cut 4 bases from V and 5 bases from J, with 27 bases between. Written as DNA, the CDR3 is TGCGCCAGCAGCCCGGACAGGGGTCTAGCGGGAGCCCGAACCGGGGAGCTGTTTTTT. Translated, it gives CASSPDRGLAGARTGELFF.

Points on this clone: This same CDR3 is encoded by further DNA sequences in the sample. This chain connects TRBV7-2 to TRBJ2-2, with 14 nucleotides matching TRBD2. V lost 5 bases and J lost 1; bases outside the gene matches: 3. Per germline, CDR1 SGHTA and CDR2 FQGNSA. CDR3 length equals 17 residues. CDR3 sequence (DNA): TGTGCCAGCAGCCTTGGACTAGCGGGAGGGAACACCGGGGAGCTGTTTTTT. This gives the protein CASSLGLAGGNTGELFF. Full variable domain (outside the CDR3, taken from reference TRBV7-2 and TRBJ2-2): GAGVSQSPSNKVTEKGKDVELRCDPISGHTALYWYRQSLGQGLEFLIYFQGNSAPDKSGLPSDRFSAERTGGSVSTLTIQRTQQEDSAVYLCASSLGLAGGNTGELFFGEGSRLTVL.

The rearrangement uses TRBV28 and TRBJ2-7; perhaps TRBD1 as D (5 bases). V dropped 1 base and J dropped 2 bases, with 9 bases sitting between them. The CDR3 length is 14 residues. The germline CDR1 and CDR2 sequences are MDHEN and SYDVKM. CDR3 DNA sequence: TGTGCCAGCAGTTTATCCAGGGCCCCCTACGAGCAGTACTTC. It yields the protein CASSLSRAPYEQYF.

The chain has TRBV25-1 and TRBJ1-2; the D is unclear. Trimming left V 1 base short and J 1 base short, with 7 bases between. Germline loops: CDR1 MGHDK, CDR2 SYGVNS. The CDR3 loop spans 14 amino acids. The CDR3 nucleotides read TGTGCCAGCAGTGAATCCCCCTTTAACTATGGCTACACCTTC. Translated: CASSESPFNYGYTF.

The V call is TRBV6-2 or TRBV6-3, the J call TRBJ1-5, with 10 bases matching TRBD1. This CDR3 comprises 14 residues. V shed 3 bases and J 11 bases; nucleotides not matched to a gene: 7. CDR1 is MNHEY, CDR2 SVGEGT, per germline. The CDR3 DNA sequence: TGTGCCAGCAGTTATGGGACAGGGGTTCGGGCCCAGCATTTT. Translated: CASSYGTGVRAQHF.